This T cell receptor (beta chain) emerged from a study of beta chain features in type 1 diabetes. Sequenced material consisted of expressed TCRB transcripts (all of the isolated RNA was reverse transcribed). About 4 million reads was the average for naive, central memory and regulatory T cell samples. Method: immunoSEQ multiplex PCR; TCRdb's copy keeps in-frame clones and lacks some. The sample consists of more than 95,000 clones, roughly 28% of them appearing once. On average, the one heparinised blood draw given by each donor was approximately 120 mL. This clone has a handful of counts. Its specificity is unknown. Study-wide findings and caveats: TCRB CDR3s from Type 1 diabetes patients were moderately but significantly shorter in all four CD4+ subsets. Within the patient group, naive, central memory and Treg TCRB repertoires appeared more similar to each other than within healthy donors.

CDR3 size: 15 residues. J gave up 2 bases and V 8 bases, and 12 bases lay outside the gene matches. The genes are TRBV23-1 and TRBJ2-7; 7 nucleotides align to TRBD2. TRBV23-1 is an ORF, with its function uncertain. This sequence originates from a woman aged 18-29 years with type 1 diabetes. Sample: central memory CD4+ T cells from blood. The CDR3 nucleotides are TGCGCCAGCCTGGGGAGGGGACGGGTCGCCTACGAGCAGTACGTC. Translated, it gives CASLGRGRVAYEQYV.